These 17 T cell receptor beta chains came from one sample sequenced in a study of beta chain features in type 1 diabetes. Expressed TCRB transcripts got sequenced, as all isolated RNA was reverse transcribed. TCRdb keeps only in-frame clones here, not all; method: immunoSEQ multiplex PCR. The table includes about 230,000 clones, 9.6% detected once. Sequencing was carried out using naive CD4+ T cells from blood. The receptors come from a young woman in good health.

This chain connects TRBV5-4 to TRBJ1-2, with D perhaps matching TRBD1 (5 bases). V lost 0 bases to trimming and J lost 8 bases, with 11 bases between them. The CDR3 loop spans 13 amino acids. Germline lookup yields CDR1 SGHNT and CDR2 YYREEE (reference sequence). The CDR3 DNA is TGTGCCAGCAGCTTGGGGCAGGGTAGCGGCTACACCTTC. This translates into CASSLGQGSGYTF.

DNA of the CDR3: TGTGCCAGCAGTTTCTCCCAGCGGAACAATGAGCAGTTCTTC. It yields the protein CASSFSQRNNEQFF. V gene TRBV6-1 combines with J gene TRBJ2-1; tentative D call: TRBD2 (5 bases). This CDR3 is 14 amino acids long. Germline V gene data show CDR1 as MNHNS and CDR2 as SASEGT. V lost 5 bases and J lost 5, with 13 bases in between.

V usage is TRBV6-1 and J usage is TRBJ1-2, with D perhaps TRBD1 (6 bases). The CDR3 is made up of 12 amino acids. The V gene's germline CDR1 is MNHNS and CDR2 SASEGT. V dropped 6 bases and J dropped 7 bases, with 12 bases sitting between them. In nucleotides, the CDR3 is TGTGCCAGCAGACAGGGAGATGGTGGCTACACCTTC. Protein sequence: CASRQGDGGYTF.

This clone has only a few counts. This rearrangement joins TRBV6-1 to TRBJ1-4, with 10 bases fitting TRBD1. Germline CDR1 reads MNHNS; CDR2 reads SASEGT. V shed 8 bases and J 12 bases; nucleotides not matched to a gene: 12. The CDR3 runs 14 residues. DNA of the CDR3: TGTGCCAGCGGGGACGGGACAGGGGCATTTGAACTGTTTTTT. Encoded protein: CASGDGTGAFELFF.

CDR3 nucleotides: TGTGCCTGGAGTGTACGCAGGGTCTCAAACTACGAGCAGTACTTC. Protein: CAWSVRRVSNYEQYF. V gene TRBV30 combines with J gene TRBJ2-7; tentative D call: TRBD1 (5 bases). V shed 0 bases and J shed 3 bases, with 15 bases lying between them. Germline V gene data show CDR1 as GTSNPN and CDR2 as SVGIG (reference sequence). CDR3 length equals 15 residues.

The CDR3 here is CAISEQVAGNEQFF. The CDR3 DNA reads as TGTGCCATCAGTGAGCAAGTAGCCGGGAATGAGCAGTTCTTC. The chain employs TRBV10-3 and TRBJ2-1, with D uncertain. CDR3 length equals 14 residues. Germline CDR1 reads ENHRY; CDR2 reads SYGVKD. The V and J ends lost 2 bases and 7 bases respectively, with 12 bases between them.

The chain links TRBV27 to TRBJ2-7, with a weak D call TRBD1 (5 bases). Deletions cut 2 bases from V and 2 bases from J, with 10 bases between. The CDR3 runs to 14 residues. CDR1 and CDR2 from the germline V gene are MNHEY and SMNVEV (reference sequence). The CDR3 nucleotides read TGTGCCAGCAGTTTAAGGGGCAGCCCCTACGAGCAGTACTTC. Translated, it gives CASSLRGSPYEQYF.

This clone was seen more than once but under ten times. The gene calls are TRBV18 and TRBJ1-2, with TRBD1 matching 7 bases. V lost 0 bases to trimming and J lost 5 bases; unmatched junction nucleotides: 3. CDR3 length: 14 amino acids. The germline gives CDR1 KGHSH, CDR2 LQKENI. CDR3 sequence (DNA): TGTGCCAGCTCACCACCGGGGACAGTTTATGGCTACACCTTC. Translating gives CASSPPGTVYGYTF.

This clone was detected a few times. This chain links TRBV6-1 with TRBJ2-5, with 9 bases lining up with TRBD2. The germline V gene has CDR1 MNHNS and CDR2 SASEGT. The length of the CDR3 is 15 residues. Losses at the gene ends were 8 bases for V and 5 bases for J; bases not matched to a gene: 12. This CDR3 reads CASVGWLAGTETQYF. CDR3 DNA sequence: TGTGCCAGCGTGGGGTGGCTAGCGGGAACTGAGACCCAGTACTTC.

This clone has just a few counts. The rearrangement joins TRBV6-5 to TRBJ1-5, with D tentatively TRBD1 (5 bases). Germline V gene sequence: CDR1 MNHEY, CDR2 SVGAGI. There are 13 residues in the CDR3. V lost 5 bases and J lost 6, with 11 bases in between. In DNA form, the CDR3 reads TGTGCCAGCAGTGTGGGGCCTTCTCAGCCCCAGCATTTT. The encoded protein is CASSVGPSQPQHF.

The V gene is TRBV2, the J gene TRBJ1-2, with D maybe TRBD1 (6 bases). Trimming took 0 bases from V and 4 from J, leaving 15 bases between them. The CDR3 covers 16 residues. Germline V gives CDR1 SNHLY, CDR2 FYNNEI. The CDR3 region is CASSEALWQGSYGYTF. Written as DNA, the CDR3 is TGTGCCAGCAGTGAAGCGCTTTGGCAGGGGAGCTATGGCTACACCTTC.

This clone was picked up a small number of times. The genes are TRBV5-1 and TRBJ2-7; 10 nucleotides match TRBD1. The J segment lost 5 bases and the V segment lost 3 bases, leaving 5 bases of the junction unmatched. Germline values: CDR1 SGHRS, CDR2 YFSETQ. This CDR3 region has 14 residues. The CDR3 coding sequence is TGCGCCAGCAGCTCAGGGGACAGGGGTGACGAGCAGTACTTC. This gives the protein CASSSGDRGDEQYF.

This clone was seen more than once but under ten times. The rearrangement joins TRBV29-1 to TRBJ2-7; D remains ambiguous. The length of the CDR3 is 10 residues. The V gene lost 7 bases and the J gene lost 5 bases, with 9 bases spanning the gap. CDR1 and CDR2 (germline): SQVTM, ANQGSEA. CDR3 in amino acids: CSAMMDEQYF. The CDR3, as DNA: TGCAGCGCTATGATGGACGAGCAGTACTTC.

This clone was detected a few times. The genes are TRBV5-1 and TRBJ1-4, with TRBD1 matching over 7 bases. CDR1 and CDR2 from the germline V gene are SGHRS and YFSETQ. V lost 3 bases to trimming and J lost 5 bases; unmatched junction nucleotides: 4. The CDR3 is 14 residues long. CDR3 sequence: CASSWAGQNEKLFF. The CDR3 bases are TGCGCCAGCAGCTGGGCGGGACAGAATGAAAAACTGTTTTTT.

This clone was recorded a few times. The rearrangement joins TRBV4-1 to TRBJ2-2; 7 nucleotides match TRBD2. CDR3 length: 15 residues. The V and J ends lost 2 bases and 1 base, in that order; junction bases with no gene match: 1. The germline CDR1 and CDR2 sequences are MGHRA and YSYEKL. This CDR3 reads CASSQPGGNTGELFF. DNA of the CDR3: TGCGCCAGCAGCCAACCGGGAGGGAACACCGGGGAGCTGTTTTTT.

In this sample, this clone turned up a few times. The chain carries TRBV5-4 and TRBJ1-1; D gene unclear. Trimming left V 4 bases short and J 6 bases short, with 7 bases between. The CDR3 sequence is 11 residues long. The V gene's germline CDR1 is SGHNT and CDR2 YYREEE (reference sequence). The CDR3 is CASSLSSEAFF. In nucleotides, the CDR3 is TGTGCCAGCAGCCTGAGCTCTGAAGCTTTCTTT.

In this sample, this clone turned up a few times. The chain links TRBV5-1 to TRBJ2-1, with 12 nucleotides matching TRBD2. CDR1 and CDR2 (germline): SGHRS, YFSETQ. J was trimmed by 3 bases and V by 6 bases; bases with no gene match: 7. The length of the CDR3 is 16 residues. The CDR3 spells CASTGLAGLGYNEQFF. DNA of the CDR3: TGCGCCAGCACCGGACTAGCGGGACTTGGCTACAATGAGCAGTTCTTC.